The source of this T cell receptor (beta chain) is a study of blood T cell repertoires in COVID-19. Overall study: Material from acute and convalescent COVID-19 was sourced from the United States, Italy and Spain. T cells, B-cell-depleted T cells, or PBMCs provided the cDNA or gDNA that served as material.

Data came from immunoSEQ multiplex PCR; TCRdb stores just in-frame clones and leaves some out. Counted here are roughly 570,000 clones, 85% to 90% occurring once; the ten biggest clones make up about 8.2%. During active infection, Seattle patients enrolled and were then monitored through disease. The CDR3 spans 15 residues. Looked up from germline, CDR1 is LGHDT and CDR2 is YNNKEL (reference sequence). V shed 0 bases and J 7 bases; nucleotides not matched to a gene: 8. This clone was seen just once. The chain combines TRBV3-1 (or the pseudogene TRBV3-2) with TRBJ2-7; 8 nucleotides line up with TRBD1. The sequence derives from a woman in her fifties or sixties with COVID-19, enrolled during active disease. Sequenced sample: peripheral blood. The CDR3 bases are TGTGCCAGCAGCCAAGAGCAGGACAGGGTAGGTGAGCAGTACTTC. Amino acid sequence: CASSQEQDRVGEQYF.